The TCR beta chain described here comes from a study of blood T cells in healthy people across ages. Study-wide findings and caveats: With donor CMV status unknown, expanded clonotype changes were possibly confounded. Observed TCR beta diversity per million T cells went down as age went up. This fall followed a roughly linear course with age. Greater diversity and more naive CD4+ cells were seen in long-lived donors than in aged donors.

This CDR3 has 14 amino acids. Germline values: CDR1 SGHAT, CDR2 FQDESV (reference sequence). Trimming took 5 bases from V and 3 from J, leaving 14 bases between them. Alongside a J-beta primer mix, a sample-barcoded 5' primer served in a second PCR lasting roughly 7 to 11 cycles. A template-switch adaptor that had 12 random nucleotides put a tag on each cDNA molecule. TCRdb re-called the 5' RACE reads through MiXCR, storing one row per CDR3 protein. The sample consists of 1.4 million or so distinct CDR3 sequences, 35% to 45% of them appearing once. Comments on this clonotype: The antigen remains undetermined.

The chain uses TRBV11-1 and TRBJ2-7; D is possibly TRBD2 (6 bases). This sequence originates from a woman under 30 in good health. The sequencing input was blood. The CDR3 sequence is CASSITTSSYEQYF. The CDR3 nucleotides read TGTGCCAGCAGCATTACTACTAGCAGCTACGAGCAGTACTTC.